Below are 23 T cell receptor beta chains sequenced from a single sample in a study of CD8+ T cells in alopecia areata. Isolated RNA was reverse transcribed into cDNA used as the sequencing template. The assay was immunoSEQ multiplex PCR, and TCRdb's table has in-frame clones only and misses some. The sample lists 150,000 to 180,000 clones, 45% to 60% occurring once. The sequences come from CD8+ T cells sorted from blood, collected at week 0. All receptors come from a human donor with alopecia areata.

This sequence joins TRBV29-1 and TRBJ1-1, with D tentatively TRBD1 (5 bases). Germline CDR1 reads SQVTM; CDR2 reads ANQGSEA. The V end was cut by 0 bases, the J end by 0 bases, with 11 bases between. The CDR3 is 15 amino acids. Here the CDR3 reads CSVEEAGTMNTEAFF. The DNA of the CDR3 is TGCAGCGTTGAAGAGGCAGGGACTATGAACACTGAAGCTTTCTTT.

There are a few counts of this clone. The chain uses TRBV29-1 and TRBJ1-1; a possible D gene is TRBD1 (5 bases). Trimming stripped 3 bases from V and 8 bases from J, with 16 bases between. The CDR3 is 13 amino acids. Germline CDR1 SQVTM, CDR2 ANQGSEA. CDR3 protein: CSVDPPGPGEAFF. CDR3 bases: TGCAGCGTTGATCCCCCGGGGCCAGGAGAAGCTTTCTTT.

The chain joins TRBV4-3 to TRBJ2-7; D remains ambiguous. The CDR3 is 15 amino acids. V gave up 9 bases and J gave up 2 bases, with 20 bases separating them. Germline CDR1 LGHNA, CDR2 YSLEER. The CDR3 spells CARPNLTRSAYEQYF. CDR3 coding DNA: TGCGCCAGACCCAACTTAACGAGGTCTGCCTACGAGCAGTACTTC.

The genes are TRBV6-6 and TRBJ1-1, with D uncertain. Germline values: CDR1 MNHNY, CDR2 SVGAGI (reference sequence). The V end was cut by 0 bases, the J end by 1 base, with 6 bases between. The CDR3 consists of 14 residues. The CDR3 bases are TGTGCCAGCAGTTACTCGACCACGAACACTGAAGCTTTCTTT. Protein sequence: CASSYSTTNTEAFF.

This chain links TRBV14 with TRBJ2-1; D is uncertain. The CDR3 extends over 14 amino acids. Germline V gene lookup returns CDR1 SGHDN and CDR2 FVKESK. V dropped 1 base and J dropped 2 bases, with 6 bases sitting between them. The CDR3 spells CASSQAETYNEQFF. CDR3 DNA: TGTGCCAGCAGCCAAGCCGAGACCTACAATGAGCAGTTCTTC.

A note on this clone: The same CDR3 also results from other DNA sequences found in this sample. This chain links TRBV13 with TRBJ2-7; 7 bases are a match to TRBD2. Germline lookup yields CDR1 PRHDT and CDR2 FYEKMQ (reference sequence). The CDR3 spans 13 residues. Trimming took 5 bases from V and 6 from J; bases not matched to a gene: 7. The CDR3 loop reads CASSLGRGSEQYF. DNA for the CDR3: TGTGCCAGCAGCCTGGGGCGGGGGAGCGAGCAGTACTTC.

The V and J genes are TRBV7-2 and TRBJ2-7; 7 positions match TRBD1. Trimming took 3 bases from V and 5 from J; bases not matched to a gene: 4. The CDR3 spans 13 residues. The germline V gene has CDR1 SGHTA and CDR2 FQGNSA. CDR3 sequence: CASSLTGSDEQYF. For the CDR3, the DNA is TGTGCCAGCAGCTTGACAGGGAGCGACGAGCAGTACTTC.

The CDR3 loop is CASSYGPEAFF. The CDR3 DNA is TGTGCCAGCAGTTACGGCCCTGAAGCTTTCTTT. V gene TRBV6-6 combines with J gene TRBJ1-1; no firm D call. The V gene lost 2 bases and the J gene lost 6 bases, with 4 bases spanning the gap. The germline V gene encodes CDR1 MNHNY and CDR2 SVGAGI (reference sequence). This CDR3 spans 11 amino acids.

This clone was seen once. The rearrangement joins TRBV5-1 to TRBJ2-3; D may be TRBD1 (5 bases). V lost 1 base and J lost 2, with 14 bases in between. In germline, CDR1 is SGHRS, CDR2 YFSETQ. This CDR3 is built from 16 residues. The CDR3 sequence: CASSLTDTNPTDTQYF. CDR3 bases: TGCGCCAGCAGCTTGACGGACACTAATCCCACAGATACGCAGTATTTT. Full variable domain (remainder filled in from reference TRBV5-1 and TRBJ2-3): KAGVTQTPRYLIKTRGQQVTLSCSPISGHRSVSWYQQTPGQGLQFLFEYFSETQRNKGNFPGRFSGRQFSNSRSEMNVSTLELGDSALYLCASSLTDTNPTDTQYFGPGTRLTVL.

The V and J genes are TRBV10-3 and TRBJ2-5, with 7 bases aligning to TRBD1. Losses at the gene ends were 0 bases for V and 1 base for J; bases not matched to a gene: 8. Looked up from germline, CDR1 is ENHRY and CDR2 is SYGVKD. The CDR3 consists of 17 residues. CDR3 nucleotides: TGTGCCATCAGTGAGTCGCGACAGGGCCTGTCCCAAGAGACCCAGTACTTC. It yields the protein CAISESRQGLSQETQYF.

This clone was picked up a small number of times. The rearrangement links TRBV29-1 to TRBJ2-5, with 9 bases fitting TRBD2. Germline V CDR1 and CDR2: SQVTM, ANQGSEA. J gave up 4 bases and V 5 bases, and 5 bases lay outside the gene matches. The CDR3 is 13 amino acids. The CDR3 DNA reads as TGCAGCGTTTTTAGCGGGGGATCAGAGACCCAGTACTTC. It is translated as CSVFSGGSETQYF.

This clone was recorded only once. The rearrangement uses TRBV9 and TRBJ2-2; TRBD1 might be the D (5 bases). CDR3 length: 15 residues. Germline V gene data show CDR1 as SGDLS and CDR2 as YYNGEE. V lost 4 bases and J lost 4, with 14 bases in between. In nucleotides, the CDR3 is TGTGCCAGCAGCCTTCAAGACAGCGCCACCGGGGAGCTGTTTTTT. Encoded protein: CASSLQDSATGELFF.

The V gene is TRBV30, the J gene TRBJ1-2; TRBD1 matches 8 bases. Germline CDR1 reads GTSNPN; CDR2 reads SVGIG (reference sequence). The CDR3 is 14 residues long. Germline trimming cut 2 bases from V and 0 bases from J; bases unmatched to any gene: 2. DNA for the CDR3: TGTGCCTGGAGTCCGGGACAGGCTAACTATGGCTACACCTTC. Its translation is CAWSPGQANYGYTF.

The chain carries TRBV14 and TRBJ2-5; D may match TRBD1 or TRBD2 (5 bases each). The germline V gene encodes CDR1 SGHDN and CDR2 FVKESK. The ends were cut back, 7 bases at V and 7 bases at J, with 19 bases in the middle. The CDR3 consists of 14 residues. The CDR3 DNA reads TGTGCCAGCAATAAGAGGGGAAACCGGGGGACCCAGTACTTC. This encodes CASNKRGNRGTQYF.

The V gene is TRBV7-6, the J gene TRBJ2-5, with 11 nucleotides matching TRBD2. The CDR3 consists of 15 residues. Losses at the gene ends were 7 bases for V and 2 bases for J; bases not matched to a gene: 6. Germline loops: CDR1 SGHVS, CDR2 FNYEAQ. The CDR3 nucleotides are TGTGCCAGCAACCTATTAGCGGGGGGGCAAGAGACCCAGTACTTC. Translated: CASNLLAGGQETQYF.

V and J are TRBV2 and TRBJ2-7; D unclear. Trimming took 4 bases from V and 0 from J, leaving 10 bases between them. This CDR3 has 14 amino acids. Germline values: CDR1 SNHLY, CDR2 FYNNEI. CDR3: CASSASPGSYEQYF. Here the CDR3 DNA reads TGTGCCAGCAGTGCTTCTCCGGGCTCCTACGAGCAGTACTTC.

V and J are TRBV30 and TRBJ1-2, with D perhaps TRBD1 (5 bases). Germline values: CDR1 GTSNPN, CDR2 SVGIG (reference sequence). CDR3 length equals 14 residues. Trimming shortened V by 4 bases and J by 5 bases, and 17 bases separated the two germline ends. DNA of the CDR3: TGTGCCTGGACCACACGGCGGGGGAATTATGGCTACACCTTC. It specifies CAWTTRRGNYGYTF.

This clone was counted only a few times. This rearrangement joins TRBV6-4 to TRBJ2-1; D might be TRBD1 (6 bases). Looked up from germline, CDR1 is MRHNA and CDR2 is SNTAGT. The CDR3 is 11 residues long. Deletions cut 10 bases from V and 4 bases from J, with 8 bases between. CDR3 in DNA: TGTGCCACCGGACAGTACAATGAGCAGTTCTTC. Protein sequence: CATGQYNEQFF.

This clone was counted a single time. V is TRBV11-2 and J is TRBJ2-3; D unclear. Trimming cost V 0 bases and J 4 bases, with 5 bases left between them. Germline V gene sequence: CDR1 SGHAT, CDR2 FQNNGV. The CDR3 consists of 13 residues. This chain's CDR3 is CASSLDGADTQYF. In nucleotides, the CDR3 is TGTGCCAGCAGCTTAGATGGGGCAGATACGCAGTATTTT. Variable domain in full (rest from reference TRBV11-2 and TRBJ2-3): EAGVAQSPRYKIIEKRQSVAFWCNPISGHATLYWYQQILGQGPKLLIQFQNNGVVDDSQLPKDRFSAERLKGVDSTLKIQPAKLEDSAVYLCASSLDGADTQYFGPGTRLTVL.

The chain is built from TRBV7-6 and TRBJ2-3, with D unresolved. The germline V gene encodes CDR1 SGHVS and CDR2 FNYEAQ. The CDR3 runs 15 residues. V lost 7 bases, J lost 2 bases, and 16 bases lay in between. CDR3 DNA: TGTGCCAGCACGCAGCAGCCCGACCTCACAGATACGCAGTATTTT. Amino acid sequence: CASTQQPDLTDTQYF.

The chain joins TRBV12-5 to TRBJ2-2, with TRBD2 matching over 10 bases. Trimming at V came to 7 bases and at J to 6 bases, leaving 8 bases not matched to a gene. The CDR3 is 15 residues long. Germline-derived CDR1 and CDR2 are LGHNT and FRNRAP. The DNA for the CDR3 is TGTGCTAGTGACAAGCGGGGGGGCTTTCCCGGGGAGCTGTTTTTT. Translation: CASDKRGGFPGELFF. Full variable domain (rest looked up from reference TRBV12-5 and TRBJ2-2): DARVTQTPRHKVTEMGQEVTMRCQPILGHNTVFWYRQTMMQGLELLAYFRNRAPLDDSGMPKDRFSAEMPDATLATLKIQPSEPRDSAVYFCASDKRGGFPGELFFGEGSRLTVL.

The chain combines TRBV30 with TRBJ2-3; D not certain. CDR1 and CDR2 (germline): GTSNPN, SVGIG (reference sequence). The CDR3 has 12 amino acids. V lost 4 bases and J lost 4, with 9 bases in between. The CDR3 DNA sequence: TGTGCCTGGATGGCAGAATCAGATACGCAGTATTTT. Encoded protein: CAWMAESDTQYF. Supplemented by reference TRBV30 and TRBJ2-3, the full variable domain reads SQTIHQWPATLVQPVGSPLSLECTVEGTSNPNLYWYRQAAGRGLQLLFYSVGIGQISSEVPQNLSASRPQDRQFILSSKKLLLSDSGFYLCAWMAESDTQYFGPGTRLTVL.

In this sample, this clone turned up once. The chain couples TRBV27 to TRBJ2-1, with D maybe TRBD2 (6 bases). Germline-derived CDR1 and CDR2 are MNHEY and SMNVEV (reference sequence). Trimming left V 5 bases short and J 10 bases short, with 12 bases between. The CDR3 runs 12 residues. CDR3 sequence (DNA): TGTGCCAGCAGTCCTCCCCGGGAGGAGCAGTTCTTC. Amino acid sequence: CASSPPREEQFF.